What follows describes a single T cell receptor beta chain. Its recognized antigen is unknown. No base quality values were provided; no much bigger clone lies one nucleotide off. This entry comes from a study of T cell responses to AZD1222 COVID-19 vaccine (TCRdb year 2021). At the level of the whole study: Because spike-specific TCR depth and breadth did not differ between the two schedules, AZD1222 recipients who got a second dose at roughly 4 weeks were pooled with those who got a second dose at roughly 12 weeks. A total of 230 or so trial participants underwent TCR sequencing, of whom 207 received two doses of AZD1222 and around 26 received two doses of the MenACWY control vaccine. Trial participants were enrolled by age into subgroups of 18-55, 56-69 and 70-plus years, and around 150, 29 and 61 TCR-sequenced participants, respectively, were included in these subgroups.

General conclusions and limits of the study: Only a handful of AZD1222 recipients were SARS-CoV-2 seropositive at baseline, limiting conclusions about previously exposed vaccinees. In the small 56-69-year group, the increase in depth fell short of significance, most likely because of low power. Epitopes outside the regions mutated in the B.1.351 and B.1.1.7 variants were reportedly recognized by nearly half of the unique spike-specific TCRs. Spike-specific TCR breadth and depth rose significantly after two AZD1222 doses compared with day 0 and with MenACWY recipients. Most participants were white British and females outnumbered males, and the authors suggested that clonal diversity may have been underestimated. Because no samples from the day 14 peak response were available, repertoires could be characterized only after the peak T cell response. CD4 TCRs associated with the vaccine covered the entire spike protein, and the dominant responses were in regions 160-218 and 743-854.

According to the study, the label for this sample's time point signals: baseline before first vaccination. Vaccinee samples were obtained from the UK trials COV001 and COV002, which included a single-blind randomized controlled phase 2/3 trial of AZD1222 (ChAdOx1 nCoV-19) in healthy adults. For TCRbeta chain sequencing, PBMC samples were collected from trial participants at day 0 and at day 28 after the second dose. The CDR3 regions of human TCRbeta chains were analyzed by immunosequencing. From the authors' description of their analysis: Repertoire TCRs were checked for matches against a reference library of SARS-CoV-2-specific TCRs that had been generated using the MIRA antigen-specificity platform. Breadth was defined as the fraction of unique TCRs that were SARS-CoV-2-associated, and depth was defined as the fraction of total T cells that were SARS-CoV-2-associated. Each spike-specific TCR was assigned to its reactive spike region and to a CD4 or CD8 class using the MIRA data. Log10-transformed breadth and depth values were compared by one-way ANOVA with Sidak's multiple comparisons tests. This immuneACCESS table, as held by TCRdb, lists in-frame sequences with V and J called but not all clones. Of the missing ones, under half trace to an unresolved V gene in checked studies; the others have no known cause. D and trimming were read from the DNA, whereas the V and J calls and clone size are those reported in that table. A total of tens of thousands of clones appear in this sample, more than 75% of them only once. The top ten clones comprise more than 4% of the sample.

Sequences MRHNA (CDR1) and SNTAGT (CDR2) are obtained from the germline V gene. From its cysteine to its phenylalanine, the CDR3 spans 14 amino acids. Just CDR3 DNA is preserved here, 42 bases in frame from base 1. Trimming takes 0 bases from V and 2 bases from J, and the germline ends sit 8 bases apart. The TCR was taken from an adult in good health. The V gene is TRBV6-4 and the J gene is TRBJ2-7, with an unclear D gene assignment. The input for sequencing was peripheral blood, taken on day 0 of AZD1222 vaccination. The sequenced DNA: TGTGCCAGCAGTGACTCTGGTCAAGCCTACGAGCAGTACTTC. Translated, it gives CASSDSGQAYEQYF.